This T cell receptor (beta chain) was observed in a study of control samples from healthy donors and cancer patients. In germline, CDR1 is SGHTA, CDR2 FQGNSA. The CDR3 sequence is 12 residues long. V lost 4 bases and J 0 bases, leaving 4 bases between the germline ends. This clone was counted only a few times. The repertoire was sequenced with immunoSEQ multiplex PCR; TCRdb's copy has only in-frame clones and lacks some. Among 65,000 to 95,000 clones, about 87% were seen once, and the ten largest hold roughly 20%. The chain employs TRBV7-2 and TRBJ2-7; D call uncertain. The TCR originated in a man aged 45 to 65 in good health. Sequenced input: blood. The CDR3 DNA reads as TGTGCCAGCAGCTCCCGCTCCTACGAGCAGTACTTC. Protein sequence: CASSSRSYEQYF.